This T cell receptor beta chain derives from a study of T cell changes during pregnancy in multiple sclerosis (dated by TCRdb to between 2018 and 2021). Background on the whole study: The study examined how the T cell repertoire changed over the course of pregnancy in women with multiple sclerosis.

About this clone itself: This clone's antigen is unknown. Qualities for individual bases were not recorded, and no much larger clone is one base off.

The protocol used for the library was the immunoSEQ multiplex PCR assay. The clones in this table, taken by TCRdb from immuneACCESS, are in-frame only. Not every clone is retained; where verified, under half of the shortfall comes from an unresolved V gene, and the cause of the rest is unknown. The sample table records roughly 90,000 clones; around 92% of these occur just once. The ten most abundant clones make up approximately 2.2% of the sample. This material consisted of peripheral blood, taken in the third trimester of pregnancy. The clonotype originates from a female donor with multiple sclerosis, enrolled in a pregnancy study.

The CDR3 protein is CASSEGGPQSNQPQHF. Read as DNA, the sequence is TGTGCCAGCAGTGAGGGGGGTCCCCAGAGCAATCAGCCCCAGCATTTT. Recombination linked TRBV6-1 to TRBJ1-5, with TRBD1 perhaps the D gene, on 5 matching bases. CDR1 MNHNS and CDR2 SASEGT are derived from the germline V gene. The CDR3 holds 16 amino acids from the cysteine to the phenylalanine. CDR3 DNA only is kept here, 48 bases in frame from base 1. The trim is 3 bases for V and 1 base for J, with a gap of 13 bases between the germline ends.